The 14 T cell receptor beta chains below all came from one sample that was sequenced in a study of blood T cell repertoires in COVID-19. Sequenced by immunoSEQ multiplex PCR; TCRdb stores in-frame clones only, minus some. The sample comprises roughly 250,000 clones, about 88% of which are singletons, and approximately 1.7% rests with the top ten. The source material was PBMCs or T cells enriched from blood (not recorded which). These receptors were obtained from a woman in her forties or fifties who had recovered from COVID-19.

The rearrangement uses TRBV5-1 and TRBJ2-7; D might be TRBD2 (6 bases). V was pared by 0 bases and J by 7 bases, with 17 bases between. Germline CDR1 SGHRS, CDR2 YFSETQ. There are 15 residues in the CDR3. CDR3 in amino acids: CASSLEAGPAGEQYF. CDR3 nucleotides: TGCGCCAGCAGCTTGGAGGCTGGGCCGGCGGGGGAGCAGTACTTC.

This rearrangement joins TRBV10-3 to TRBJ2-7; TRBD1 might be the D (5 bases). The germline V gene encodes CDR1 ENHRY and CDR2 SYGVKD. With 10 bases removed from V and 1 base from J, the gap between germline ends came to 20 bases. The CDR3 has 15 amino acids. The CDR3 DNA reads TGTGCCACCAGCTTAGGGGTTGTCCCTTCCTACGAGCAGTACTTC. This encodes CATSLGVVPSYEQYF.

The J gene is TRBJ2-7, the V gene TRBV5-1; D is perhaps TRBD2 (6 bases). Germline loops: CDR1 SGHRS, CDR2 YFSETQ. This CDR3 has 15 amino acids. The V gene lost 1 base and the J gene lost 6 bases, with 17 bases spanning the gap. The chain's CDR3 is CASSLQGGTTGEQYF. In nucleotides, the CDR3 is TGCGCCAGCAGCTTGCAGGGAGGTACCACGGGCGAGCAGTACTTC.

The chain has TRBV6-5 and TRBJ2-7; TRBD2 matches 9 bases. V was pared by 6 bases and J by 4 bases, with 7 bases of the junction left unmatched. Per germline, CDR1 MNHEY and CDR2 SVGAGI. This CDR3 spans 14 amino acids. CDR3 DNA sequence: TGTGCCAGCAGCACAACTAGCGGGTGGTACGAGCAGTACTTC. Translated, it gives CASSTTSGWYEQYF.

V is TRBV5-4 and J is TRBJ2-1; D might be TRBD2 (5 bases). This CDR3 has 16 residues. CDR1 SGHNT and CDR2 YYREEE come from the germline V gene (reference sequence). Between the trimmed V and J ends, which lost 2 bases and 2 bases, there was a span of 14 bases. CDR3 protein: CASSLGWLATYNEQFF. DNA of the CDR3: TGTGCCAGCAGCTTAGGTTGGCTAGCTACCTACAATGAGCAGTTCTTC.

The chain joins TRBV3-1 (or the pseudogene TRBV3-2) to TRBJ2-7, with TRBD1 identical over 9 bases. From germline, CDR1 is LGHDT and CDR2 YNNKEL (reference sequence). The CDR3 covers 12 residues. Germline trimming cut 1 base from V and 12 bases from J; bases unmatched to any gene: 4. The CDR3 reads CASSQGNRGLYF. The CDR3 DNA is TGTGCCAGCAGCCAAGGTAACAGGGGGCTGTACTTC.

The chain recombines TRBV11-3 with TRBJ2-1; 8 nucleotides align to TRBD1. Trimming at V came to 0 bases and at J to 8 bases, leaving 21 bases not matched to a gene. The CDR3 is made up of 20 amino acids. The germline V gene encodes CDR1 SGHNT and CDR2 YENEEA. CDR3 DNA sequence: TGTGCCAGCAGCTTAGATCTTTTTCGGAGGACAGGGACATCCTCGGATGAGCAGTTCTTC. Its translation: CASSLDLFRRTGTSSDEQFF.

CDR3 sequence (DNA): TGTGCCAGCAGCGTACTGACAGGGAACACTGAAGCTTTCTTT. Protein product: CASSVLTGNTEAFF. The chain recombines TRBV9 with TRBJ1-1; perhaps TRBD1 as D (6 bases). Germline values: CDR1 SGDLS, CDR2 YYNGEE. The V and J ends lost 1 base and 1 base respectively, with 8 bases between them. The CDR3 sequence is 14 residues long.

This chain uses TRBV27 with TRBJ2-1; 7 bases are shared with TRBD2. V lost 3 bases to trimming and J lost 0 bases; unmatched junction nucleotides: 11. This CDR3 is built from 18 residues. Germline CDR1 and CDR2: MNHEY and SMNVEV (reference sequence). DNA for the CDR3: TGTGCCAGCAGTTTCCGACGTCCAGCGGGGAACTCCTACAATGAGCAGTTCTTC. Amino acids: CASSFRRPAGNSYNEQFF.

The chain recombines TRBV11-2 with TRBJ2-1; possible D gene TRBD2, 6 bases. The CDR3 is made up of 14 amino acids. The germline V gene encodes CDR1 SGHAT and CDR2 FQNNGV. Trimming removed 5 bases from V and 6 bases from J, with 14 bases in between. The CDR3: CASSVTAGINEQFF. CDR3 nucleotide sequence: TGTGCCAGCAGCGTCACAGCGGGCATCAATGAGCAGTTCTTC.

The V and J genes are TRBV5-1 and TRBJ2-7, with 12 bases matching TRBD2. The junction had 14 bases not matched to a gene; V was cut back by 4 bases and J by 0 bases. CDR1 SGHRS and CDR2 YFSETQ come from the germline V gene. The CDR3 loop spans 19 amino acids. CDR3 in DNA: TGCGCCAGCAGCATCTCCGGGACTAGCGGGTATTGGGTCTCCTACGAGCAGTACTTC. Translation gives CASSISGTSGYWVSYEQYF.

V usage is TRBV18 and J usage is TRBJ1-4, with 9 bases identical to TRBD1. Germline V CDR1 and CDR2: KGHSH, LQKENI. CDR3 length equals 15 residues. V shed 3 bases, J shed 1 base, and the junction held 0 bases outside the gene matches. DNA for the CDR3: TGTGCCAGCTCACCGGACAGGGGAACTAATGAAAAACTGTTTTTT. Amino acids: CASSPDRGTNEKLFF.

The chain recombines TRBV2 with TRBJ1-2; D possibly corresponds to TRBD1 (5 bases). Germline-derived CDR1 and CDR2 are SNHLY and FYNNEI. V shed 4 bases and J shed 8 bases, with 17 bases lying between them. There are 14 residues in the CDR3. The CDR3 here is CASSAARASWGYTF. Written as DNA, the CDR3 is TGTGCCAGCAGTGCAGCCAGGGCCTCATGGGGCTACACCTTC.

This chain links TRBV5-4 with TRBJ1-2; D call uncertain. V lost 0 bases and J 7 bases, leaving 10 bases between the germline ends. Germline CDR1 SGHNT, CDR2 YYREEE (reference sequence). This CDR3 contains 13 residues. CDR3 loop: CASSLDSRSGYTF. In nucleotides, the CDR3 is TGTGCCAGCAGCTTGGACAGTAGAAGTGGCTACACCTTC. Variable domain in full (rest from reference TRBV5-4 and TRBJ1-2): ETGVTQSPTHLIKTRGQQVTLRCSSQSGHNTVSWYQQALGQGPQFIFQYYREEENGRGNFPPRFSGLQFPNYSSELNVNALELDDSALYLCASSLDSRSGYTFGSGTRLTVV.